This T cell receptor (beta chain) was identified during a study of blood T cell repertoires in COVID-19. Study at large: The origin of the acute and convalescent COVID-19 samples was the United States, Italy and Spain.

Sequencing used immunoSEQ multiplex PCR; TCRdb keeps in-frame clones, though not all of them. Counted here are over 250,000 clones, 80% to 90% occurring once; the ten biggest clones make up about 2.2%. This clone came up once. CDR1 is KGHDR and CDR2 is SFDVKD in the germline V gene. The V and J ends lost 3 bases and 4 bases, in that order; junction bases with no gene match: 8. The CDR3 extends over 16 amino acids. Living in 24 US areas, the participants were between roughly 18 and 89 years of age. The receptor's source is a woman aged 18-29 years who had recovered from COVID-19. The chain combines TRBV24-1 with TRBJ2-7; 10 nucleotides agree with TRBD1. Specimen: PBMCs or T cells enriched from blood (not recorded which). The CDR3 here is CATSDGGTGDQYEQYF. CDR3 bases: TGTGCCACCAGTGATGGGGGGACAGGGGACCAATACGAGCAGTACTTC.